The source of this TCR beta chain is a study of CD8 T cells in Susac syndrome. Study-wide context: Among sequenced Susac syndrome patients, more than five had active disease and eight were in remission. Broader study findings: Susac-specific public clones numbered more than 15 in total CD8+ repertoires (and about 5 in CD8+ TEMRA repertoires). The authors acknowledged that their TCR sequencing and HLA analysis involved a relatively small number of individuals.

Of note for this clonotype: Its matching antigen is unknown.

The CDR3 spans 14 residues. V lost 7 bases and J lost 4, with 16 bases in between. Random hexamers served to reverse transcribe roughly 0.45 to 1 ug RNA. TCRdb re-called the immunoSEQ multiplex PCR reads with MiXCR, one entry per CDR3 protein. The table has around 150,000 distinct CDR3 sequences, 95% seen once. The rearrangement joins TRBV12-3 or TRBV12-4 to TRBJ1-1, with a weak D call TRBD1 (5 bases). The sample comprised CD8+ T cells from PBMCs. This clonotype was obtained from a human donor with Susac syndrome. DNA for the CDR3: TGTGCCAGCACCTCGACAGTCGGGGGCACTGAAGCTTTCTTT. As protein: CASTSTVGGTEAFF.